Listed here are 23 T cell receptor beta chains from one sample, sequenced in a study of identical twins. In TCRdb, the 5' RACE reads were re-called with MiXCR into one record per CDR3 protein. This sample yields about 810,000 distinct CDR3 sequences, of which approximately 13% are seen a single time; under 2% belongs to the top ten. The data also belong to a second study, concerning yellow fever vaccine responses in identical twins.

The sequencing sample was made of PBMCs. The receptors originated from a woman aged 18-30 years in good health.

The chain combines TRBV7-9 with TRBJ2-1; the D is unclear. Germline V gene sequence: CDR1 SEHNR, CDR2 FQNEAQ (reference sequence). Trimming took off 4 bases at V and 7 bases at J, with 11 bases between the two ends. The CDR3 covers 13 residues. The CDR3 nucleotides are TGTGCCAGCAGCTCCGTTTCGGCGAATGAGCAGTTCTTC. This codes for CASSSVSANEQFF.

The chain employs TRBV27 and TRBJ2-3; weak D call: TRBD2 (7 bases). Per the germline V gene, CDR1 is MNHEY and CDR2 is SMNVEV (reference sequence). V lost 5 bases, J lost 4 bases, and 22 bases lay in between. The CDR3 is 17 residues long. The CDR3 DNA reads TGTGCCAGCAGTCAATACGGACCGGGGGGCGACTCAGATACGCAGTATTTT. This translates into CASSQYGPGGDSDTQYF.

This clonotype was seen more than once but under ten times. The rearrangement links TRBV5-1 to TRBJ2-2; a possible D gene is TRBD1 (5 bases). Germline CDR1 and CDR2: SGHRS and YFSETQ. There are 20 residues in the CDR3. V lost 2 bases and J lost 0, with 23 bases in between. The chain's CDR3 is CASSLPPLQQVTSNTGELFF. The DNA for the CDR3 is TGCGCCAGCAGCTTACCCCCTCTTCAACAGGTTACTTCGAACACCGGGGAGCTGTTTTTT.

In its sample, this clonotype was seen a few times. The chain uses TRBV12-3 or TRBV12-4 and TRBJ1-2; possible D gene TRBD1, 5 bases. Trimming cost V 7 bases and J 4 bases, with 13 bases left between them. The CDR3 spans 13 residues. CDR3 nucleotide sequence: TGTGCCAGCATCCGGCGGGGCGGCTATGGCTACACCTTC. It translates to CASIRRGGYGYTF.

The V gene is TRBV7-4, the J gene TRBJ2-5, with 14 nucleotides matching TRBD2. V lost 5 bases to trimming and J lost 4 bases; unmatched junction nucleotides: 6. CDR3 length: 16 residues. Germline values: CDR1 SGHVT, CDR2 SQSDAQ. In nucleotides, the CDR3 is TGTGCCAGCAGCGGAACGGGACTAGCGGGGGTAGAGACCCAGTACTTC. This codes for CASSGTGLAGVETQYF.

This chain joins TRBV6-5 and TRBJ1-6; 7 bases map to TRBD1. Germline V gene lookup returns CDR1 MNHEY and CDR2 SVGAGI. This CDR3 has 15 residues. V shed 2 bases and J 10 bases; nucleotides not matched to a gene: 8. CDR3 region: CASSYRTGEGSPLHF. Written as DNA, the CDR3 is TGTGCCAGCAGTTACCGAACAGGGGAGGGCTCACCCCTCCACTTT.

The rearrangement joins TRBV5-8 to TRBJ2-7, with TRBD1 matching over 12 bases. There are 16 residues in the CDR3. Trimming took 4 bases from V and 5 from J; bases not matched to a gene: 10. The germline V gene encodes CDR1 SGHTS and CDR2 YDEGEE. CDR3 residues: CASSKNRDRGLHEQYF. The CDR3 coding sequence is TGTGCCAGCAGCAAAAACAGGGACAGGGGGCTTCACGAGCAGTACTTC. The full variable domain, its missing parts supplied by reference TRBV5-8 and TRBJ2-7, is EAGVTQSPTHLIKTRGQQATLRCSPISGHTSVYWYQQALGLGLQFLLWYDEGEERNRGNFPPRFSGRQFPNYSSELNVNALELEDSALYLCASSKNRDRGLHEQYFGPGTRLTVT.

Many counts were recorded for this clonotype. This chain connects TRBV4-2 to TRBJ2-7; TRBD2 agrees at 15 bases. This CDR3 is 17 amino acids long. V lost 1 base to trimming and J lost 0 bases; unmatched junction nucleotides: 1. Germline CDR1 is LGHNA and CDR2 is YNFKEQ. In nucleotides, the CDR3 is TGTGCCAGCAGCCAAGCGGGACTAGCGGGAGGCTCCTACGAGCAGTACTTC. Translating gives CASSQAGLAGGSYEQYF.

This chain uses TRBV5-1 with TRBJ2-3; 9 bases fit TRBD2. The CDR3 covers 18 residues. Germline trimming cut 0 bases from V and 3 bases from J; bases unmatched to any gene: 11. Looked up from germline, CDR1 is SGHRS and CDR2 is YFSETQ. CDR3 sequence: CASSLAWASGIGTDTQYF. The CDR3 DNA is TGCGCCAGCAGCTTGGCCTGGGCTAGCGGGATCGGGACAGATACGCAGTATTTT.

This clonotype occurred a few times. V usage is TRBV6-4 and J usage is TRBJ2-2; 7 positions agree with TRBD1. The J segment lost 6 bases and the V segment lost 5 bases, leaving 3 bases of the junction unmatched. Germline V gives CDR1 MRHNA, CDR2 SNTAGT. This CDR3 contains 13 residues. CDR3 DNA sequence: TGTGCCAGCAGTCGACAGGGCTCCGGGGAGCTGTTTTTT. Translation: CASSRQGSGELFF.

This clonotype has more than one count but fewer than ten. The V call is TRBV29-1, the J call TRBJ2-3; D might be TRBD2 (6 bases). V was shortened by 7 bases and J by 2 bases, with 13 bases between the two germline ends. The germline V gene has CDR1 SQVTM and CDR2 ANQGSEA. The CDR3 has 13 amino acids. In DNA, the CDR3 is TGCAGCGCCGCCCTAGCGATCACAGATACGCAGTATTTT. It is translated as CSAALAITDTQYF.

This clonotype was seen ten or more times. The DNA of the CDR3 is TGCGCCAGCAGCCAAGATACGGGCAATTCACCCCTCCACTTT. It codes for CASSQDTGNSPLHF. V gene TRBV4-1 combines with J gene TRBJ1-6; D unresolved. V was clipped by 0 bases and J by 7 bases, with 7 bases between them. From germline, CDR1 is MGHRA and CDR2 YSYEKL. This CDR3 spans 14 amino acids.

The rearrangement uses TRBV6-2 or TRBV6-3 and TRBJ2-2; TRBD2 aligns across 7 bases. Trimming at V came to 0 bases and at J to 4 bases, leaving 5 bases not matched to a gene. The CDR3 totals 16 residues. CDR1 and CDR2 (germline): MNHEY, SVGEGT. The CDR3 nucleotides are TGTGCCAGCAGTTACTCGACGGGGGGTTCCACCGGGGAGCTGTTTTTT. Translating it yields CASSYSTGGSTGELFF.

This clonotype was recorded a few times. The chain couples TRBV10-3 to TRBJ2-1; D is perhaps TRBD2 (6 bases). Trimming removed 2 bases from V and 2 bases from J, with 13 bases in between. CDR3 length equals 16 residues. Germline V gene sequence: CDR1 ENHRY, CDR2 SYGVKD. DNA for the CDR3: TGTGCCATCAGTGAGGGGGGGACTCCTGCCTACAATGAGCAGTTCTTC. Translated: CAISEGGTPAYNEQFF.

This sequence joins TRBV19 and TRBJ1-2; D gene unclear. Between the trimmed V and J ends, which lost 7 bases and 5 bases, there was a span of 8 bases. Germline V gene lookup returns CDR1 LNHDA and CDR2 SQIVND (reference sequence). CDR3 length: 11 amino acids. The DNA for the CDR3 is TGTGCCAGTAAACAGTCTTATGGCTACACCTTC. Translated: CASKQSYGYTF. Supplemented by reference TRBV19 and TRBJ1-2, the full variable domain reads DGGITQSPKYLFRKEGQNVTLSCEQNLNHDAMYWYRQDPGQGLRLIYYSQIVNDFQKGDIAEGYSVSREKKESFPLTVTSAQKNPTAFYLCASKQSYGYTFGSGTRLTVV.

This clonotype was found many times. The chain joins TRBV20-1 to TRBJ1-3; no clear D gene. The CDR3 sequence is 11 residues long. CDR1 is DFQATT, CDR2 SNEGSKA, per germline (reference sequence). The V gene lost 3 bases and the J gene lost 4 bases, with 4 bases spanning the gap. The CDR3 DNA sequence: TGCAGTGCTAGTATCGGAAACACCATATATTTT. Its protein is CSASIGNTIYF.

The DNA of the CDR3 is TGTGCCAGCACCCCCCTAGCGGGGGGTAACACAGATACGCAGTATTTT. It codes for CASTPLAGGNTDTQYF. The rearrangement links TRBV12-3 or TRBV12-4 to TRBJ2-3, with 11 bases aligning to TRBD2. V lost 7 bases to trimming and J lost 2 bases; unmatched junction nucleotides: 8. CDR3 length: 16 residues.

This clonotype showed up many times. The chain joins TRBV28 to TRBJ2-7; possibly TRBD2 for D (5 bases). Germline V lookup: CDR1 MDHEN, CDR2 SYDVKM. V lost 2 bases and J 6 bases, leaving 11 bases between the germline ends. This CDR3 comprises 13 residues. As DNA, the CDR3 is TGTGCCAGCAGTTTAAAGCTAGCACCCGAGCAGTACGTC. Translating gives CASSLKLAPEQYV.

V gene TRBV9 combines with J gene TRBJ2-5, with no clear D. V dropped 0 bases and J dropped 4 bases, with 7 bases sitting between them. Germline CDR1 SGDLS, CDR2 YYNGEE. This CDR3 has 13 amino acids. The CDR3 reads CASSVEGGETQYF. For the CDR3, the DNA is TGTGCCAGCAGCGTAGAGGGTGGAGAGACCCAGTACTTC.

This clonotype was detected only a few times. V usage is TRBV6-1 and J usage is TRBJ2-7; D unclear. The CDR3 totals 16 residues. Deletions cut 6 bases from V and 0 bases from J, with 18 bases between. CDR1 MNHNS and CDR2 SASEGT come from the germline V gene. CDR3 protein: CASRPIRSSLSYEQYF. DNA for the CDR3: TGTGCCAGCAGACCAATCCGGAGTTCCCTCTCCTACGAGCAGTACTTC.

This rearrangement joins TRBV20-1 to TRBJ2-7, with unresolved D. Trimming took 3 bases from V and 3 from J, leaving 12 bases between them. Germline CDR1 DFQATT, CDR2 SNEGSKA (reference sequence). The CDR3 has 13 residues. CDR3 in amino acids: CSARDPDRYEQYF. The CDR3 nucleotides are TGCAGTGCTAGGGACCCAGACCGCTACGAGCAGTACTTC.

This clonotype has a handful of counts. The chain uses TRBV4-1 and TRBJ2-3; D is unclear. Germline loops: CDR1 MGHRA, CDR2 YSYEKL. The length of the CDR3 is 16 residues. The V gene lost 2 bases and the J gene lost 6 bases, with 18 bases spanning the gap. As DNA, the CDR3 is TGCGCCAGCAGCCAAAACTCACATATTTCCCAGGATACGCAGTATTTT. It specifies CASSQNSHISQDTQYF.

The CDR3 here is CASSSYRGKTQYF. The CDR3, as DNA: TGTGCCAGCAGTTCTTACAGAGGAAAGACCCAGTACTTC. The chain has TRBV6-5 and TRBJ2-5, with unresolved D. The CDR3 is made up of 13 amino acids. V shed 4 bases and J shed 6 bases, with 12 bases lying between them. Germline V gives CDR1 MNHEY, CDR2 SVGAGI.